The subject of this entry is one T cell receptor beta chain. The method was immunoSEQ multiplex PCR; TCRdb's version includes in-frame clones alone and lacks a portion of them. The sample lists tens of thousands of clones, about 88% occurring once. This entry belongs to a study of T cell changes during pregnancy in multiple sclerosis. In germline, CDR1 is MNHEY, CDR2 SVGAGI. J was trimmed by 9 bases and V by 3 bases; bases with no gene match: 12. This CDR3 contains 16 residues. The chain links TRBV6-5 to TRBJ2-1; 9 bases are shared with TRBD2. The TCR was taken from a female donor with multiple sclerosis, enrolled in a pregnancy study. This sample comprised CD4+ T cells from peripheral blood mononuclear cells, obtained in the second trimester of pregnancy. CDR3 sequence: CASSYRTSGFGGEQFF. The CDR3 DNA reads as TGTGCCAGCAGTTATCGCACTAGCGGGTTCGGCGGTGAGCAGTTCTTC.